This TCR beta chain was retrieved from a study of T cells in Graves' hyperthyroidism and ophthalmopathy. Study context: Upon initial diagnosis and before any treatment, peripheral blood was collected.

V lost 2 bases and J 6 bases, leaving 10 bases between the germline ends. CDR1 is SGHRS, CDR2 YFSETQ, per germline. The CDR3 runs to 13 residues. RNA transcripts yielded amplified TCR beta CDR3 regions. A set of HTBI primers served as the primers for a first-round RT-PCR of the TCR CDR3. TCRdb reprocessed the multiplex PCR reads with MiXCR, giving one entry per CDR3 protein. Here the sample spans some 560,000 distinct CDR3 sequences, 11% to 15% being singletons. Researchers defined stable Graves' hyperthyroidism as no ophthalmopathy progression within 18 months. Exclusions: uncontrolled infection, other autoimmune disease, pregnancy, lactation.

The sample comprised blood. The V call is TRBV5-1, the J call TRBJ2-3, with D hard to call. The source of this sequence is a woman in her thirties or forties with Graves' hyperthyroidism. DNA of the CDR3: TGCGCCAGCAGCTTCTCAACCCGGGATACGCAGTATTTT. This translates into CASSFSTRDTQYF.